Presented here are 16 T cell receptor beta chains from one specimen sequenced in a study of blood T cells in healthy people across ages. The second PCR ran about 6 to 11 cycles with a sample-barcoded 5' primer and J-beta primers. One entry per CDR3 protein, called by TCRdb with MiXCR from the 5' RACE reads. The sample has 700,000 to 950,000 distinct CDR3 sequences; around 46% are singletons. The sequenced material came from blood. These TCRs come from a woman in her sixties or seventies in good health.

In this sample, this clonotype turned up a few times. V gene TRBV7-9 combines with J gene TRBJ2-7; D is unclear. This CDR3 contains 14 residues. Germline V gene data show CDR1 as SEHNR and CDR2 as FQNEAQ (reference sequence). V was cut by 4 bases and J by 7 bases, with 17 bases left in between. CDR3 in amino acids: CASSSLGPSSEQYF. The CDR3 coding sequence is TGTGCCAGCAGCTCGCTAGGCCCTTCCAGTGAGCAGTACTTC.

This clonotype was found a few times. The chain is built from TRBV7-6 and TRBJ2-7; 9 bases align to TRBD1. Trimming took 5 bases from V and 6 from J; bases not matched to a gene: 8. Germline CDR1 SGHVS, CDR2 FNYEAQ. The CDR3 runs to 14 residues. The CDR3 region is CASSQIQGAGEQYF. The CDR3 coding sequence is TGTGCCAGCAGCCAAATACAGGGGGCGGGCGAGCAGTACTTC.

The chain combines TRBV7-8 with TRBJ2-1; D possibly corresponds to TRBD2 (6 bases). The CDR3 contains 16 residues. V dropped 2 bases and J dropped 4 bases, with 15 bases sitting between them. Per the germline V gene, CDR1 is SGHVS and CDR2 is FQNEAQ. The CDR3 is CASSLSLLAKYNEQFF. CDR3 DNA: TGTGCCAGCAGCTTATCTTTGCTAGCGAAGTACAATGAGCAGTTCTTC.

This clonotype was seen a few times. V usage is TRBV5-1 and J usage is TRBJ2-1, with no clear D. This CDR3 contains 14 residues. V was shortened by 0 bases and J by 5 bases, with 9 bases between the two germline ends. Germline V gene lookup returns CDR1 SGHRS and CDR2 YFSETQ. CDR3 DNA: TGCGCCAGCAGCTTGGTGCACGGCAACAATGAGCAGTTCTTC. Its protein is CASSLVHGNNEQFF.

This chain links TRBV5-1 with TRBJ1-5, with D perhaps TRBD1 (5 bases). Per the germline V gene, CDR1 is SGHRS and CDR2 is YFSETQ. CDR3 length: 15 amino acids. The V gene lost 5 bases and the J gene lost 2 bases, with 14 bases spanning the gap. The CDR3 DNA sequence: TGCGCCAGCAGTTGGGATGGGGCGGGCAATCAGCCCCAGCATTTT. Residues: CASSWDGAGNQPQHF.

This clonotype has just a few counts. The chain recombines TRBV12-3 or TRBV12-4 with TRBJ2-3, with unresolved D. The length of the CDR3 is 15 residues. V was shortened by 0 bases and J by 4 bases, with 11 bases between the two germline ends. The CDR3 DNA follows: TGTGCCAGCAGTTTAGCGGGCCCTGTCCCAGATACGCAGTATTTT. It yields the protein CASSLAGPVPDTQYF.

The chain couples TRBV18 to TRBJ1-6; D ambiguous. The CDR3 contains 14 residues. V lost 6 bases, J lost 5 bases, and 11 bases lay in between. Germline values: CDR1 KGHSH, CDR2 LQKENI. The CDR3 spells CASSQDINNSPLHF. The CDR3 region has the DNA TGTGCCAGCTCCCAAGATATAAATAATTCACCCCTCCACTTT.

This clonotype occurred a few times. This chain links TRBV7-8 with TRBJ2-7; D may be TRBD2 (6 bases). V was clipped by 2 bases and J by 3 bases, with 17 bases between them. The CDR3 runs 16 residues. The germline V gene encodes CDR1 SGHVS and CDR2 FQNEAQ. The CDR3 is CASSLPRDSQDYEQYF. The CDR3 nucleotides read TGTGCCAGCAGCTTACCCCGGGACTCGCAAGACTACGAGCAGTACTTC. The full variable domain, in which reference TRBV7-8 and TRBJ2-7 provide the parts outside the CDR3, is GAGVSQSPRYKVAKRGQDVALRCDPISGHVSLFWYQQALGQGPEFLTYFQNEAQLDKSGLPSDRFFAERPEGSVSTLKIQRTQQEDSAVYLCASSLPRDSQDYEQYFGPGTRLTVT.

This clonotype was recorded a few times. The genes are TRBV18 and TRBJ2-4, with D maybe TRBD2 (5 bases). Matching the DNA end better, TRBJ2-7 makes the J call doubtful. CDR3 size: 14 residues. Germline assignment: CDR1 KGHSH and CDR2 LQKENI. CDR3 sequence (DNA): TGTGCCAGCTCACGAGGTGGGAGCGGATACGAGCAGTACTTC. It yields the protein CASSRGGSGYEQYF.

The gene calls are TRBV12-3 or TRBV12-4 and TRBJ1-5; D uncertain. The germline V and J ends were trimmed by 5 bases and 6 bases, with 14 bases remaining between them. The CDR3 extends over 14 amino acids. CDR3 nucleotide sequence: TGTGCCAGCAGTCCCGACATGCGACCTCAGCCCCAGCATTTT. Protein sequence: CASSPDMRPQPQHF.

The chain uses TRBV4-2 and TRBJ2-7; maybe TRBD2 (6 bases). V shed 0 bases and J shed 3 bases, with 18 bases lying between them. Germline loops: CDR1 LGHNA, CDR2 YNFKEQ. The CDR3 covers 17 residues. CDR3 bases: TGTGCCAGCAGCCAAGAGCCATCTGGGGACTCCAACTACGAGCAGTACTTC. Amino acid sequence: CASSQEPSGDSNYEQYF.

This clonotype was seen only a few times. The chain combines TRBV9 with TRBJ1-1; D uncertain. CDR1 and CDR2 (germline): SGDLS, YYNGEE. The CDR3 is 14 amino acids. V gave up 0 bases and J gave up 1 base, with 7 bases separating them. The CDR3 sequence is CASSVVTKNTEAFF. DNA for the CDR3: TGTGCCAGCAGCGTAGTAACGAAGAACACTGAAGCTTTCTTT.

The rearrangement uses TRBV2 and TRBJ2-1; TRBD1 is a possible D gene (5 bases). The germline V and J ends were trimmed by 7 bases and 0 bases, with 16 bases remaining between them. Per the germline V gene, CDR1 is SNHLY and CDR2 is FYNNEI. The CDR3 extends over 16 amino acids. CDR3 residues: CASTPKGQSSYNEQFF. The DNA for the CDR3 is TGTGCCAGCACCCCGAAGGGGCAGAGCTCCTACAATGAGCAGTTCTTC.

The chain uses TRBV5-1 and TRBJ2-7; no clear D gene. The CDR3 runs 13 residues. Germline V gives CDR1 SGHRS, CDR2 YFSETQ. V was trimmed by 0 bases and J by 7 bases, leaving 11 bases between them. The CDR3 DNA reads TGCGCCAGCAGCTTGGAACCAAACAATGAGCAGTACTTC. It yields the protein CASSLEPNNEQYF.

The V call is TRBV7-2, the J call TRBJ2-7; TRBD2 matches at 8 bases. CDR3 length: 15 amino acids. The junction had 12 bases not matched to a gene; V was cut back by 10 bases and J by 1 base. Per the germline V gene, CDR1 is SGHTA and CDR2 is FQGNSA. The CDR3 DNA reads TGTGCCAACAGTTATCGGGGGGGACTATCCTACGAGCAGTACTTC. Residues: CANSYRGGLSYEQYF.

The rearrangement uses TRBV7-2 and TRBJ1-2; D is uncertain. CDR3 length: 12 residues. V was pared by 3 bases and J by 8 bases, with 10 bases between. The germline V gene has CDR1 SGHTA and CDR2 FQGNSA. The CDR3 sequence is CASSFLGRGYTF. CDR3 bases: TGTGCCAGCAGCTTTTTAGGGCGGGGCTACACCTTC.